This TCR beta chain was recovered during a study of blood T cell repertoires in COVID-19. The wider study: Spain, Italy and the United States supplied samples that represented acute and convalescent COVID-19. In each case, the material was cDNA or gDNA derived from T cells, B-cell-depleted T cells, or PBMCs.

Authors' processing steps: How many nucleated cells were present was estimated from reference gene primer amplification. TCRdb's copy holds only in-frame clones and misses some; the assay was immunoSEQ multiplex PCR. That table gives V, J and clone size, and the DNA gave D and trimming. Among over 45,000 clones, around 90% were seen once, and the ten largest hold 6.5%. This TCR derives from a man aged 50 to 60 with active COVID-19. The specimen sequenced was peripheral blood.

The CDR3 is CAIHAGSLPGGEQYF. For the CDR3, the DNA is TGTGCCATCCACGCCGGGTCCCTCCCTGGCGGCGAGCAGTACTTC. The chain combines TRBV5-4 with TRBJ2-7; D not resolved. The germline V gene encodes CDR1 SGHNT and CDR2 YYREEE (reference sequence). Deletions cut 9 bases from V and 6 bases from J, with 25 bases between. The CDR3 contains 15 residues.